This T cell receptor beta chain comes out of a study of blood T cell repertoires in COVID-19. Overall study context: PBMCs, B-cell-depleted T cells, or T cells provided the cDNA or gDNA that made up the material.

Original analysis: Reference gene primer amplification in the assay estimated nucleated cell counts. Produced via immunoSEQ multiplex PCR; TCRdb's table is partial and in-frame only. V and J calls and clone size follow that table, whereas D and trimming were derived from the DNA. The sample carries about 190,000 clones, roughly 90% recorded once. The CDR3 extends over 13 amino acids. Trimming at V came to 0 bases and at J to 14 bases, leaving 7 bases not matched to a gene. From germline, CDR1 is SGHVS and CDR2 FQNEAQ. The chain employs TRBV7-8 and TRBJ2-1, with 7 bases aligning to TRBD2. Input material: peripheral blood. The TCR was taken from a young man with active or convalescent COVID-19. The chain's CDR3 is CASSLALAGDEFF. CDR3 bases: TGTGCCAGCAGCTTAGCGTTGGCGGGGGATGAGTTCTTC. Complete variable domain (other parts from reference TRBV7-8 and TRBJ2-1): GAGVSQSPRYKVAKRGQDVALRCDPISGHVSLFWYQQALGQGPEFLTYFQNEAQLDKSGLPSDRFFAERPEGSVSTLKIQRTQQEDSAVYLCASSLALAGDEFFGPGTRLTVL.